This T cell receptor (beta chain) emerged from a study of cytomegalovirus exposure and HLA in healthy donors. This CDR3 spans 12 amino acids. V lost 2 bases and J lost 6, with 9 bases in between. Germline CDR1 and CDR2: SGHKS and YYEKEE (reference sequence). Sequenced by immunoSEQ multiplex PCR; TCRdb stores in-frame clones only, minus some. The sample records 120,000 to 150,000 clones, about 87% being singletons. V usage is TRBV5-5 and J usage is TRBJ2-7; tentatively, D is TRBD1 (5 bases). The clonotype was recovered from a man between 18 and 29 years old in good health and CMV-seropositive. Input material: PBMCs. The CDR3 spells CASSFQGLEQYF. The CDR3 DNA reads as TGTGCCAGCAGCTTTCAGGGTCTCGAGCAGTACTTC.